This T cell receptor (beta chain) was sequenced during a study of post-analysis software for immune sequencing data. Every TCR beta cDNA library bore unique molecular identifiers. TCRdb used MiXCR to reprocess the PCR reads, holding one entry per CDR3 protein. The profile shows over 300,000 distinct CDR3 sequences, roughly 30% of them singletons. This clonotype was counted only a few times. The sequencing sample was made of blood. The source is a girl aged 5-17 years with multiple sclerosis.

The CDR3 DNA sequence: TGCGCCAGCAGCCTAGACGGGACAGGGTCGAGTGAGCAGTTCTTC. It codes for CASSLDGTGSSEQFF. The chain employs TRBV4-3 and TRBJ2-1, with 9 bases that match TRBD1. Germline V gene lookup returns CDR1 LGHNA and CDR2 YSLEER. The CDR3 is made up of 15 amino acids. With 4 bases clipped from V and 9 bases from J, the junction kept 10 bases outside the gene matches.